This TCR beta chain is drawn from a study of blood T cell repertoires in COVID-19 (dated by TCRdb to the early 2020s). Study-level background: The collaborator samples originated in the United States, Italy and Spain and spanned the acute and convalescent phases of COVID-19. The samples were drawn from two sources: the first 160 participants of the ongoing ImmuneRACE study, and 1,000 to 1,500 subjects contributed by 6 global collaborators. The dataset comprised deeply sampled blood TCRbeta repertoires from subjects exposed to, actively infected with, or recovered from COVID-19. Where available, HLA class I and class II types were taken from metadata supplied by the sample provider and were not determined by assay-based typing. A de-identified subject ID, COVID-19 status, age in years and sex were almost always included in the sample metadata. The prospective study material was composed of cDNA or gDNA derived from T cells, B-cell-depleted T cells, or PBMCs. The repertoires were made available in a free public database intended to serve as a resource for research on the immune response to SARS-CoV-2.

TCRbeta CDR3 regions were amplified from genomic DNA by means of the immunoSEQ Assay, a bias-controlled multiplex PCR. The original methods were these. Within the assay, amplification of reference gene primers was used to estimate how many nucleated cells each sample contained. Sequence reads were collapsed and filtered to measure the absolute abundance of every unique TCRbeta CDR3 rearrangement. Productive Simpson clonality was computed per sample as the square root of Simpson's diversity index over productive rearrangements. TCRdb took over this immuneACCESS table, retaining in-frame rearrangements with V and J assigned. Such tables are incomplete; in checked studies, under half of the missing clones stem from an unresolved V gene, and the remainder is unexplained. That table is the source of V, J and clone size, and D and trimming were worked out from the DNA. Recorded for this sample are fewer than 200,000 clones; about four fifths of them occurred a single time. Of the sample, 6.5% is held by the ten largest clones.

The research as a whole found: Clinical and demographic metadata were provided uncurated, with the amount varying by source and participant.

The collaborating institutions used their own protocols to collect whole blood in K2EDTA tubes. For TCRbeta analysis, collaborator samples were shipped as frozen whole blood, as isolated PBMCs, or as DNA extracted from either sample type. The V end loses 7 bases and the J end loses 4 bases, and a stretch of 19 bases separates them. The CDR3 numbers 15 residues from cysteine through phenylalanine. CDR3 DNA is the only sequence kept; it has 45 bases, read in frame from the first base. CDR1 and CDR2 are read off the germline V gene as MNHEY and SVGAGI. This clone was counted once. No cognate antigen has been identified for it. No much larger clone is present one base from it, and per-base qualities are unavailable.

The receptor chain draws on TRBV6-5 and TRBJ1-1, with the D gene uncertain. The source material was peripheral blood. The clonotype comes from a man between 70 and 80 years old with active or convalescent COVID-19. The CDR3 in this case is CASNKNSEGGTEAFF. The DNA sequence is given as TGTGCCAGCAACAAAAATTCGGAAGGCGGCACTGAAGCTTTCTTT.